This T cell receptor (beta chain) is drawn from a study of identical twins. Study-wide results and caveats: Sequences that were out-of-frame, alpha and twin-shared displayed an excess of low generation probability. Fewer insertions characterized abundant cord blood beta clonotypes, whereas memory repertoires showed none. Modeled out-of-frame TCR alpha sharing in monozygotic twins fell below observed levels.

TCRdb itself ran the 5' RACE reads through MiXCR, one entry per CDR3 protein. The table lists around 530,000 distinct CDR3 sequences, roughly 15% of them singletons. The CDR3 is 16 residues long. V was clipped by 2 bases and J by 7 bases; unmatched bases: 14. Germline assignment: CDR1 SGHRS and CDR2 YFSETQ. This clonotype was picked up a small number of times. Its antigen is currently unknown. Everyone who gave samples was a healthy Caucasian. These data were likewise used in another study, on yellow fever vaccine responses in identical twins.

Sequenced material: CD4+ T cells sorted from blood. The receptor was isolated from a woman aged 18 to 35 in good health. J is TRBJ2-7 and V is TRBV5-1, with TRBD1 matching 8 bases. DNA of the CDR3: TGCGCCAGCAGCTTTGCAGGGGGCCTCCCCGGACTTGAGCAGTACTTC. It encodes CASSFAGGLPGLEQYF.